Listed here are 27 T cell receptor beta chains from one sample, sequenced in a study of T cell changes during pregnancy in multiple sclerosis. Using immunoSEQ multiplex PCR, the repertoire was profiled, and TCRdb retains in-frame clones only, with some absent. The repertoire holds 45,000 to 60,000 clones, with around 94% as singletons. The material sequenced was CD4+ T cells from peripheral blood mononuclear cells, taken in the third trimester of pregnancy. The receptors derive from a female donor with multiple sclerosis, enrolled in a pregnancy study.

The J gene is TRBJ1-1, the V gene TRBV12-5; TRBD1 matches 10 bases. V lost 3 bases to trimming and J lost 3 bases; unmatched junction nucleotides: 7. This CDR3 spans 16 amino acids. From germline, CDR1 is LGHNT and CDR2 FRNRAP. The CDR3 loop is CASGFRTGGGDTEAFF. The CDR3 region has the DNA TGTGCTAGTGGTTTTAGGACAGGGGGTGGGGACACTGAAGCTTTCTTT.

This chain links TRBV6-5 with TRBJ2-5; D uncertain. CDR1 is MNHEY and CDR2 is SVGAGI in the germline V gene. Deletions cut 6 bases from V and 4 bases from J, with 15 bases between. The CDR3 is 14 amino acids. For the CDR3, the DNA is TGTGCCAGCAGCCCCATCTTTGGTAGAGAGACCCAGTACTTC. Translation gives CASSPIFGRETQYF.

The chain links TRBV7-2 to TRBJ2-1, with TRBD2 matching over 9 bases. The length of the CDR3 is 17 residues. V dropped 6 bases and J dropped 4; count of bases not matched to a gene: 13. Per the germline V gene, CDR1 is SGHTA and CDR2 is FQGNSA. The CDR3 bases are TGTGCCAGCAGACTCAAACCGGCGGGGGGGAAATACAATGAGCAGTTCTTC. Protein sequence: CASRLKPAGGKYNEQFF.

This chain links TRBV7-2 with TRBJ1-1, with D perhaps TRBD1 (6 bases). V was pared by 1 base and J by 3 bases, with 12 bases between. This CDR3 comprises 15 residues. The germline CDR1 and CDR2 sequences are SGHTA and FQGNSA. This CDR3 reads CASSLDPRGHTEAFF. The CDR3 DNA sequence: TGTGCCAGCAGCTTAGATCCGCGGGGGCACACTGAAGCTTTCTTT.

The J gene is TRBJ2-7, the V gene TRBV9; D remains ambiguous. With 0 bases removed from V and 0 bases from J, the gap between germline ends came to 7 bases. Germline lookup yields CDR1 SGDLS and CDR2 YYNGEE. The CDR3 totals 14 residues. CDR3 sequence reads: CASSVGASSYEQYF. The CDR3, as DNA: TGTGCCAGCAGCGTAGGTGCGAGCTCCTACGAGCAGTACTTC.

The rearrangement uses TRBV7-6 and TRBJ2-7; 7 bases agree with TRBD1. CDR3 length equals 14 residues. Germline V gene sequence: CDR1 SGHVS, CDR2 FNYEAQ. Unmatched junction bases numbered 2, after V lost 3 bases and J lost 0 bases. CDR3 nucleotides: TGTGCCAGCAGCTTTGACAGGGCCTCCTACGAGCAGTACTTC. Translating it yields CASSFDRASYEQYF. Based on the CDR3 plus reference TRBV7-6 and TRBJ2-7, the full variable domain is GAGVSQSPRYKVTKRGQDVALRCDPISGHVSLYWYRQALGQGPEFLTYFNYEAQQDKSGLPNDRFSAERPEGSISTLTIQRTEQRDSAMYRCASSFDRASYEQYFGPGTRLTVT.

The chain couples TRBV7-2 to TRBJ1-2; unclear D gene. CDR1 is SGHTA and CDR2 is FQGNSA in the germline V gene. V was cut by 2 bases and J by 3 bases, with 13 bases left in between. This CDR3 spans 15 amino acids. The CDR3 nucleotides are TGTGCCAGCAGCTTAAAAGTCGGCGGATACTATGGCTACACCTTC. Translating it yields CASSLKVGGYYGYTF.

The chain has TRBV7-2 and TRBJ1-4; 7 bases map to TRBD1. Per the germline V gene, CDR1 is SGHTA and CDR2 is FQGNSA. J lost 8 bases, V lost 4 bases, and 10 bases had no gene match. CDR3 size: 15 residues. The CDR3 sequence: CASSWRTGVGEKLFF. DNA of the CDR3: TGTGCCAGCAGCTGGAGGACAGGCGTAGGGGAAAAACTGTTTTTT.

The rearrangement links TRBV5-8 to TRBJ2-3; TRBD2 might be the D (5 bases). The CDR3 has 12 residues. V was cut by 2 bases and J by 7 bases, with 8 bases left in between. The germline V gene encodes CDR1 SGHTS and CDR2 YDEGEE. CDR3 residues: CASSFSVNTQYF. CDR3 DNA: TGTGCCAGCAGCTTTAGCGTGAATACGCAGTATTTT.

The CDR3 is CASSETGTGEQYF. CDR3 DNA sequence: TGTGCCAGCAGCGAGACTGGTACAGGGGAGCAGTACTTC. V is TRBV6-5 and J is TRBJ2-7, with D tentatively TRBD1 (6 bases). Germline V gene sequence: CDR1 MNHEY, CDR2 SVGAGI. The CDR3 length is 13 residues. Trimming cost V 6 bases and J 7 bases, with 16 bases left between them.

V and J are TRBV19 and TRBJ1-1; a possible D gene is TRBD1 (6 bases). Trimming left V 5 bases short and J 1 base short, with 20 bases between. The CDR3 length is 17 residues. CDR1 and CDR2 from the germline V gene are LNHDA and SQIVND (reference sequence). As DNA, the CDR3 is TGTGCCAGTAGTCCTCGACAGGTTTTGCGATCGAACACTGAAGCTTTCTTT. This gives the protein CASSPRQVLRSNTEAFF.

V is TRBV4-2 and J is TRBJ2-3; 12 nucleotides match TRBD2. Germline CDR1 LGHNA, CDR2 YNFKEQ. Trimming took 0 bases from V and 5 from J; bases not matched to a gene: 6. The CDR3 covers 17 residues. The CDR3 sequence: CASSQDRLAGGVDTQYF. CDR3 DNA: TGTGCCAGCAGCCAAGATCGGCTAGCGGGGGGGGTAGATACGCAGTATTTT.

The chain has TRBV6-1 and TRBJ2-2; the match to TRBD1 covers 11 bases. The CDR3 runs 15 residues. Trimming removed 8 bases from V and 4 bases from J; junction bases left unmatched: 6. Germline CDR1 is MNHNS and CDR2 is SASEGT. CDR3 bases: TGTGCCAGCTCGGACAGGGGGCGAGTCACCGGGGAGCTGTTTTTT. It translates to CASSDRGRVTGELFF.

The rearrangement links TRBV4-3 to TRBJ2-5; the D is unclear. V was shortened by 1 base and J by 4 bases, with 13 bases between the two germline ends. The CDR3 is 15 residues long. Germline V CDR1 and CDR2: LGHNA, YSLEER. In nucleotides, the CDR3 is TGCGCCAGCAGCCAAGGAGGCCGTCTCAGAGAGACCCAGTACTTC. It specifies CASSQGGRLRETQYF.

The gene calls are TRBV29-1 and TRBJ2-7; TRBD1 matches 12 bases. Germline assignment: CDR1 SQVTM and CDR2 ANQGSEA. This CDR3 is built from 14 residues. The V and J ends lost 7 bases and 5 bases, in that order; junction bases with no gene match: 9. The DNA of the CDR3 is TGCAGCGGTTCCGGGACAGGGGGCTGGAACGAGCAGTACTTC. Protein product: CSGSGTGGWNEQYF.

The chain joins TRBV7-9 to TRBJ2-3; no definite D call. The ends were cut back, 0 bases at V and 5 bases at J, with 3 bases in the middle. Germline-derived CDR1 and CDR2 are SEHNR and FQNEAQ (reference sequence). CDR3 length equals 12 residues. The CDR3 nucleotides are TGTGCCAGCAGCTTAGCCGTAGATACGCAGTATTTT. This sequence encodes CASSLAVDTQYF.

In DNA, the CDR3 is TGTGCCAGCAGTTACTCGCAGGGGGCGCAGTACTTC. It yields the protein CASSYSQGAQYF. V usage is TRBV6-5 and J usage is TRBJ2-7, with TRBD1 identical over 8 bases. This CDR3 spans 12 amino acids. Germline CDR1 is MNHEY and CDR2 is SVGAGI. After removal of 0 bases from V and 9 bases from J, the junction contained 1 base not matched to a gene.

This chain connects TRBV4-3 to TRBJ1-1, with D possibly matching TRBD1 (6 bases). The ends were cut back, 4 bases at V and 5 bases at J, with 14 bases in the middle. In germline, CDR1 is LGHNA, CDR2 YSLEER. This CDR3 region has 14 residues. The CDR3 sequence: CASSLQQGDTEAFF. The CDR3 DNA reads TGCGCCAGCAGCCTCCAACAGGGTGATACTGAAGCTTTCTTT.

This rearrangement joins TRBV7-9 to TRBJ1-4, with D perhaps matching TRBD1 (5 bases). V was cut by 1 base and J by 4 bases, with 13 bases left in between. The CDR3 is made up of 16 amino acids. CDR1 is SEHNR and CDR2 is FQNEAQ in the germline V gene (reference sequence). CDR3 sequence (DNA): TGTGCCAGCAGCTTAGGGTCTGGGGCCCGTAATGAAAAACTGTTTTTT. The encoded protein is CASSLGSGARNEKLFF.

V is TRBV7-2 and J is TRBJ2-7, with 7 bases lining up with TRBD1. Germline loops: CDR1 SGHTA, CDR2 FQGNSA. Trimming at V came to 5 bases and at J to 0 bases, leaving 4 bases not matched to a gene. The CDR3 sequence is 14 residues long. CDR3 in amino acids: CASSKDRTSYEQYF. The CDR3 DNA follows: TGTGCCAGCAGCAAGGACAGGACCTCCTACGAGCAGTACTTC.

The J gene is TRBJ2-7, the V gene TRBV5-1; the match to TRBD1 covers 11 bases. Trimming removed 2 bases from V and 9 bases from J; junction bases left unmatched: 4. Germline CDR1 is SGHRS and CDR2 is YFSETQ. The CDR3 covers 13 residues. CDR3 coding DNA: TGCGCCAGCAGCTTAGGACAGGGGGCGGTGCAGTACTTC. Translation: CASSLGQGAVQYF. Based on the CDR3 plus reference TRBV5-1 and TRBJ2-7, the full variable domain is KAGVTQTPRYLIKTRGQQVTLSCSPISGHRSVSWYQQTPGQGLQFLFEYFSETQRNKGNFPGRFSGRQFSNSRSEMNVSTLELGDSALYLCASSLGQGAVQYFGPGTRLTVT.

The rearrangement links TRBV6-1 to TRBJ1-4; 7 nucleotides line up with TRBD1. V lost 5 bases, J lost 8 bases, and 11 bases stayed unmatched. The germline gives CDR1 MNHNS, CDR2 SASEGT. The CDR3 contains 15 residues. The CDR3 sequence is CASSLMTGLGEKLFF. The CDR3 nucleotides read TGTGCCAGCAGTTTAATGACAGGGTTGGGAGAAAAACTGTTTTTT.

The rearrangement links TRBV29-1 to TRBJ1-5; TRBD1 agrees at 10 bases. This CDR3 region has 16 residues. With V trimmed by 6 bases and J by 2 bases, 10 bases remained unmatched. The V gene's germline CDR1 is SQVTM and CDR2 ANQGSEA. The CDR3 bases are TGCAGCGTGGATTGGGGACAGGGGCGACGCAATCAGCCCCAGCATTTT. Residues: CSVDWGQGRRNQPQHF. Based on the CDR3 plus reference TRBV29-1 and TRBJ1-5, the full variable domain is SAVISQKPSRDICQRGTSLTIQCQVDSQVTMMFWYRQQPGQSLTLIATANQGSEATYESGFVIDKFPISRPNLTFSTLTVSNMSPEDSSIYLCSVDWGQGRRNQPQHFGDGTRLSIL.

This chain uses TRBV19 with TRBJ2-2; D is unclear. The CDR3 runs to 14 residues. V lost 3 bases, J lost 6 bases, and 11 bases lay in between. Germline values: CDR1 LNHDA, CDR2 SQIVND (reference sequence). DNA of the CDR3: TGTGCCAGTAGTATTGAGAAGTTCTCCGGGGAGCTGTTTTTT. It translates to CASSIEKFSGELFF.

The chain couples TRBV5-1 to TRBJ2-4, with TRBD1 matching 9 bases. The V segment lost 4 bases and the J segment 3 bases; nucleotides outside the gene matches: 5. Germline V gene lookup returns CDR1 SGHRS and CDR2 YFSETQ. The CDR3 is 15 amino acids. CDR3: CASSTGQGDKNIQYF. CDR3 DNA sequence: TGCGCCAGCAGCACGGGACAGGGAGACAAAAACATTCAGTACTTC.

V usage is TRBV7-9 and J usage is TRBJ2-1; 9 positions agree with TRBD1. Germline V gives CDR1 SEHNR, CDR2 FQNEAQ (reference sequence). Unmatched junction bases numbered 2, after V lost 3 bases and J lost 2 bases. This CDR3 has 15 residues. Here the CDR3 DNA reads TGTGCCAGCAGCTTGGGACAGGGAACCTACAATGAGCAGTTCTTC. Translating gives CASSLGQGTYNEQFF.

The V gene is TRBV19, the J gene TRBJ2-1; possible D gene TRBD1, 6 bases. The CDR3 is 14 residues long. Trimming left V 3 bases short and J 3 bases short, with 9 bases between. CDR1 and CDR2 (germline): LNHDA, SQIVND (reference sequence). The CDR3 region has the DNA TGTGCCAGTAGTATCACAGGGAACTACAATGAGCAGTTCTTC. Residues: CASSITGNYNEQFF.